This TCR beta chain comes out of a study of PD-1 blockade in classical Hodgkin lymphoma (dated by TCRdb to the early 2020s). Notes on the research overall: Nivolumab dosing was 3 mg/kg intravenously every 2 weeks, continuing until either disease progression or unacceptable toxicity. To define a peripheral blood immune signature of response to PD-1 blockade in classical Hodgkin lymphoma, the study combined TCR beta sequencing with CyTOF.

The Qiagen DNeasy kit was used to extract genomic DNA both from unsorted PBMCs and from the negatively selected CD4+ and CD8+ fractions. TCR beta CDR3 regions were subjected to amplification by immunoSEQ multiplex PCR with primers that anneal to V and J segments. A synthetic immune receptor repertoire was used to minimize amplification bias, and any remaining bias was removed computationally after sequencing. As for the original processing: Repertoire diversity was quantified as the Shannon entropy index using custom Python scripts. Unsorted, CD4+ and CD8+ repertoires were examined separately, except in combined analyses, for which CD4+ and CD8+ sequences were merged in silico. Clonal expansion was defined as a frequency increase of at least 2-fold after treatment compared with C1D1, and clones undetected at baseline were assigned a pseudocount of 0.5. Clones with 0 or 1 copy at C1D1 were classified as singleton clones, and clones with 2 or more copies were classified as non-singleton clones. Clones expanded in unsorted samples were labelled as CD4+, CD8+ or unknown by matching protein sequences in sorted samples from the same patient. Diversity changes from C1D1 to C4D1 were tested in paired samples using Wilcoxon tests. This is the immuneACCESS table as TCRdb keeps it, with only in-frame sequences that have V and J called. A part of the clones is gone; compared with another copy, unresolved V genes explain less than half, and the rest is unexplained. That table gives V, J and clone size, and the DNA gave D and trimming. The sample has more than 90,000 clones on record, roughly 91% of them singletons. The ten largest clones capture 6.6% of the sample.

Here is what the overall study found, with its caveats: Baseline TCR diversity was reported as lower in newly diagnosed patients than in healthy donors, and lower still in relapsed/refractory patients. Lower diversity was observed in patients in whom nivolumab was started less than 1 year after ASCT, and these patients were excluded from later analyses so that confounding by immune reconstitution would be avoided. The study was restricted to a single clinical trial cohort, and the causes of repertoire differences, possibly disease activity or prior therapy, were left undefined. A significant rise by C4D1 was seen in CD4+ but not CD8+ TCR diversity (p=0.0027 vs p=0.16), with the rise being most apparent in complete responders (p=0.02). Among trial patients, those achieving complete response had baseline diversity similar to that of newly diagnosed patients, while diversity was significantly lower in partial responders and progressors.

V loses 7 bases at its end and J loses 3 bases; junction bases beyond the gene matches: 6. CDR1 MGHRA and CDR2 YSYEKL are derived from the germline V gene. The CDR3, from cysteine to phenylalanine, totals 15 residues. This entry keeps only the CDR3 DNA: 45 bases, framed from base 1. The time point tag for this specimen amounts to: cycle 2 day 1 (C2D1) of nivolumab. Every trial patient had relapsed after autologous stem cell transplantation, and cohorts A, B and C differed in prior brentuximab vedotin exposure. The trial cohort included 55 to 65 patients with relapsed/refractory classical Hodgkin lymphoma, and each patient had a best overall response of complete response, partial response or progressive disease. Single-agent nivolumab was administered to trial patients in the multi-cohort phase II CheckMate 205 trial. Best overall response was determined by an independent review committee according to the 2007 International Working Group response criteria. Trial PBMCs were collected immediately before nivolumab initiation (C1D1) and during therapy at cycle 2 day 1 and cycle 4 day 1. Peripheral blood was collected in 8 mL Vacutainer Cell Preparation Tubes, from which PBMCs were isolated by centrifugation and then cryopreserved.

This clone was counted a few times. Its antigen is still unknown. Base qualities are not recorded, but no much larger clone differs from it by a single base. The receptor was isolated from a human donor with classical Hodgkin lymphoma. Sequences were derived from peripheral blood mononuclear cells (PBMCs), sampled before the second cycle of nivolumab. The chain is made from TRBV4-1 and TRBJ1-6, and 7 junctional nucleotides match TRBD1. CDR3 sequence: CASNPGQFYNSPLHF. The nucleotide sequence is given as TGCGCCAGCAATCCGGGACAGTTCTATAATTCACCCCTCCACTTT.